This TCR beta chain stems from a study of identical twins (dated by TCRdb to about 2016). Concerning the study at large: The study deep-sequenced TCR alpha and beta repertoires from monozygotic twins, unrelated adults of various ages and cord blood to test whether fetal clonotypes persist. Replicate twin experiments were performed at different times using different library preparation protocols to rule out contamination. Beyond this particular receptor, the publication reports: Compared with coincidental sharing between unrelated individuals, an excess of low generation-probability sequences was observed among out-of-frame TCR alpha sequences shared between twins. Invariant T cells such as MAIT and iNKT could partly confound zero-insertion analyses, although diverse VJ usage argued against such confounding for most clonotypes. In beta out-of-frame sequences, excess twin sharing was weaker, because having fewer shared sequences lowered the signal-to-noise ratio. Abundant cord blood beta clonotypes had fewer insertions, young adult naive repertoires showed a similar but weaker trend, and memory repertoires showed no such trend. Because the same donors could not be followed over many years, conclusions were based on cross-sectional statistical analysis. Recombination models systematically underestimated out-of-frame TCR alpha sharing in monozygotic twins but agreed with sharing between unrelated individuals.

The sample holds a few counts of this clonotype. The specificity of this receptor is unknown. Base-call qualities are not available, and no considerably larger clone is one nucleotide away. The library was generated by 5' RACE. This sample was sequenced with an Illumina HiSeq 2000. A universal primer binding site was introduced by template switching, and a unique molecular identifier was present in the final cDNA, enabling accurate counting of TCR cDNA molecules. First-strand cDNA for TCR alpha and beta chains was synthesized from specific primers in the conserved constant-segment region. To control for contamination, each cDNA library was double barcoded with a SMART-Mk sample barcode plus Illumina barcodes. TruSeq adapter sequences, together with Illumina sample barcodes, were added in two successive PCR steps. TCR alpha and beta cDNA libraries were sequenced on the Illumina HiSeq platform with custom primers. The study's own analysis went as follows. Raw reads were processed with MiGEC to extract unique molecular identifiers, and MiXCR was used to determine CDR3 positions. For each individual, recombination models were inferred using an EM algorithm with the repgenHMM and IGoR tools. Shared clonotype analysis was performed with the tcR package in R, normalizing sharing by the product of cloneset sizes. To study raw recombination without the effects of thymic and clonal selection, out-of-frame nonproductive sequences were analyzed. TCRdb cleaned the public reads at Q25 with fastp, built clones with MiXCR and kept in-frame beta chains. Rows are combined by CDR3 protein, so each entry shows the most common genes and DNA. Clone size and V and J calls follow TCRdb, not the original study. A total of roughly 470,000 distinct CDR3 sequences appear in this sample, roughly 13% of them only once. The leading ten clones occupy approximately 0.98% of the sample.

Every donor in the study was a healthy Caucasian. Three pairs of female monozygotic twins, all aged about 18 to 29 years, were included in the twin cohort. Positive isolation kits from Invitrogen were used to isolate the CD4+ and CD8+ T cell populations. These data also featured in a second study, about yellow fever vaccine responses in identical twins. Taken from the second paper: According to the authors, in identical twins the way T cells responded to vaccination appeared partly convergent and partly personalized. The study precisely tracked vaccine-responding T cell clones in identical twins.

The receptor comes from a young woman in good health. Sequences were obtained from CD4+ T cells sorted from blood.

The nucleotides read TGTGCCAGCAGGCCCCGACAGGGAGCTGCTCACCAAGAGACCCAGTACTTC. This yields the protein CASRPRQGAAHQETQYF. The chain is encoded by TRBV6-2 or TRBV6-3 joined to TRBJ2-5; 7 central nucleotides agree with TRBD1. V lost 6 bases and J lost 0 bases, and the count of bases not matched to a germline gene is 13. As encoded in the germline V gene, CDR1 is MNHEY while CDR2 is SVGEGT. CDR3 length: 17 amino acids, cysteine to phenylalanine. The entry retains the CDR3 DNA only, 51 bases that are in frame from base 1.